A single sample is the source of the 23 T cell receptor beta chains below, sequenced in a study of T cell repertoires in cytomegalovirus infection. TCRdb re-called the reads through MiXCR, storing one row per CDR3 protein. The sample comprises some 700,000 distinct CDR3 sequences, about a third of which are singletons, and 2.8% rests with the top ten. Sequencing was performed on PBMCs. The receptors originated from a human donor in good health (CMV status not recorded). Some clones in this sample may be carry-over from other donors' samples.

The sample holds a few counts of this clonotype. This chain joins TRBV12-3 or TRBV12-4 and TRBJ1-1; D may be TRBD1 (5 bases). This CDR3 has 16 residues. V dropped 0 bases and J dropped 1 base, with 12 bases sitting between them. The CDR3 spells CASSLARVGTNTEAFF. The CDR3 DNA reads TGTGCCAGCAGTTTAGCGCGAGTCGGGACGAACACTGAAGCTTTCTTT.

The genes are TRBV9 and TRBJ1-4; D is unclear. Germline lookup yields CDR1 SGDLS and CDR2 YYNGEE. This CDR3 is 14 amino acids long. V lost 0 bases and J 5 bases, leaving 8 bases between the germline ends. The CDR3 loop reads CASSVDLANEKLFF. CDR3 bases: TGTGCCAGCAGCGTAGATTTGGCAAATGAAAAACTGTTTTTT.

This chain links TRBV25-1 with TRBJ1-2; TRBD1 is a possible D gene (5 bases). The CDR3 sequence is 14 residues long. The germline CDR1 and CDR2 sequences are MGHDK and SYGVNS. V was clipped by 1 base and J by 8 bases, with 14 bases between them. DNA for the CDR3: TGTGCCAGCAGTGAATCCTCGTCAGGGCAAGGCTACACCTTC. Encoded protein: CASSESSSGQGYTF.

V gene TRBV11-1 combines with J gene TRBJ1-1; D not certain. Trimming removed 4 bases at V and 0 bases at J, with 18 bases between. The CDR3 extends over 17 amino acids. The germline gives CDR1 SGHAT, CDR2 FQDESV (reference sequence). CDR3 protein: CASSSVVRDLMNTEAFF. For the CDR3, the DNA is TGTGCCAGCAGCTCCGTAGTACGAGACCTAATGAACACTGAAGCTTTCTTT.

This clonotype was picked up a small number of times. The rearrangement joins TRBV7-9 to TRBJ2-1, with D unresolved. Trimming cost V 3 bases and J 2 bases, with 11 bases left between them. Germline values: CDR1 SEHNR, CDR2 FQNEAQ (reference sequence). CDR3 length equals 15 residues. The CDR3 coding sequence is TGTGCCAGCAGCTTGTGGGCAGACCCCTACAATGAGCAGTTCTTC. It yields the protein CASSLWADPYNEQFF.

This clonotype was seen a few times. This chain links TRBV12-3 or TRBV12-4 with TRBJ1-2; possible D gene TRBD1, 6 bases. V lost 5 bases to trimming and J lost 4 bases, with 14 bases between them. The CDR3 extends over 14 amino acids. For the CDR3, the DNA is TGTGCCAGCAGTGCCACAGGGAATACCTATGGCTACACCTTC. Amino acid sequence: CASSATGNTYGYTF.

This clonotype was counted at least ten times. The chain is built from TRBV6-1 and TRBJ2-3, with 9 bases fitting TRBD2. CDR3 size: 15 residues. V dropped 0 bases and J dropped 4; count of bases not matched to a gene: 2. The germline V gene has CDR1 MNHNS and CDR2 SASEGT. The CDR3 DNA reads as TGTGCCAGCAGTGAAGCTAGCGGGAGCCCAGATACGCAGTATTTT. Its protein product is CASSEASGSPDTQYF.

Concerning this clonotype: Sequence at one end of the junction differs from germline and may be a read error. This chain uses TRBV7-8 with TRBJ1-5, with D unclear. From germline, CDR1 is SGHVS and CDR2 FQNEAQ. The CDR3 has 15 residues. The CDR3 DNA follows: TGTGCCAGCAGCTTAATACGGACGGTGGATCAACCCCAGCATTTT. This codes for CASSLIRTVDQPQHF.

A note on this clonotype: The junction departs from germline at one end; a sequencing error may be responsible. V gene TRBV27 combines with J gene TRBJ2-7; TRBD2 matches 13 bases. The CDR3 length is 16 residues. Germline V lookup: CDR1 MNHEY, CDR2 SMNVEV (reference sequence). The CDR3 region is CASSSGLAGDPYKQYF. CDR3 nucleotide sequence: TGTGCCAGCAGTTCTGGACTAGCGGGGGACCCCTACAAGCAGTACTTC.

The chain joins TRBV30 to TRBJ2-2, with unresolved D. CDR1 is GTSNPN and CDR2 is SVGIG in the germline V gene (reference sequence). The CDR3 spans 13 residues. The V gene lost 1 base and the J gene lost 6 bases, with 9 bases spanning the gap. The CDR3, as DNA: TGTGCCTGGAGTGGGGCGAGAGCCGGGGAGCTGTTTTTT. Translating gives CAWSGARAGELFF.

This clonotype was seen only a few times. The DNA of the CDR3 is TGTGCCAGCAGTGACCGCTCAGGACTAGCGGGTATTCCCGGGGAGCTGTTTTTT. It codes for CASSDRSGLAGIPGELFF. The V and J genes are TRBV6-1 and TRBJ2-2; 11 nucleotides agree with TRBD2. CDR1 and CDR2 (germline): MNHNS, SASEGT. The V and J ends lost 3 bases and 6 bases, in that order; junction bases with no gene match: 12. The CDR3 length is 18 residues.

The V call is TRBV7-9, the J call TRBJ2-1, with D maybe TRBD1 (5 bases). Germline V lookup: CDR1 SEHNR, CDR2 FQNEAQ (reference sequence). The CDR3 covers 13 residues. V dropped 3 bases and J dropped 8 bases, with 11 bases sitting between them. As DNA, the CDR3 is TGTGCCAGCAGCTTGGTTTTAGGGGATGAGCAGTTCTTC. Its translation is CASSLVLGDEQFF.

This clonotype was picked up many times. The chain has TRBV12-3 or TRBV12-4 and TRBJ1-2, with D perhaps TRBD1 (5 bases). The CDR3 totals 14 residues. Trimming pared 6 bases from V and 3 bases from J, leaving 14 bases between. The DNA of the CDR3 is TGTGCCAGCAGGGGGACTACCAACTACTATGGCTACACCTTC. As protein: CASRGTTNYYGYTF.

Concerning this clonotype itself: The junction does not match germline at one end; this may be a read error. The chain employs TRBV19 and TRBJ1-5; D is undetermined. This CDR3 spans 14 amino acids. Germline assignment: CDR1 LNHDA and CDR2 SQIVND (reference sequence). Written as DNA, the CDR3 is TGTGCCATTAGTACCCAGAGTTACCCTCAGCCCCAGCATTTT. Translated, it gives CAISTQSYPQPQHF.

This clonotype was seen more than once but under ten times. This rearrangement joins TRBV5-4 to TRBJ2-3, with 8 bases matching TRBD2. In germline, CDR1 is SGHNT, CDR2 YYREEE (reference sequence). The CDR3 sequence is 19 residues long. Unmatched junction bases numbered 18, after V lost 0 bases and J lost 6 bases. This CDR3 reads CASSLGSGKVSGIVDTQYF. The CDR3 bases are TGTGCCAGCAGCTTGGGTTCGGGCAAAGTTAGCGGGATTGTGGATACGCAGTATTTT. Combining the CDR3 with reference TRBV5-4 and TRBJ2-3 gives the whole variable domain ETGVTQSPTHLIKTRGQQVTLRCSSQSGHNTVSWYQQALGQGPQFIFQYYREEENGRGNFPPRFSGLQFPNYSSELNVNALELDDSALYLCASSLGSGKVSGIVDTQYFGPGTRLTVL.

The V gene is TRBV7-3, the J gene TRBJ2-1; D call uncertain. CDR1 is SGHTA and CDR2 is FQGTGA in the germline V gene. The CDR3 length is 16 residues. Deletions cut 2 bases from V and 0 bases from J, with 11 bases between. The CDR3 DNA follows: TGTGCCAGCAGCTTATCTCCCATCAGCTCCTACAATGAGCAGTTCTTC. Translating it yields CASSLSPISSYNEQFF.

The CDR3 loop reads CSARPEQGLMYEQYF. The CDR3, as DNA: TGCAGTGCTAGGCCCGAGCAGGGTCTAATGTACGAGCAGTACTTC. The chain couples TRBV20-1 to TRBJ2-7; a weak D match, TRBD1 (5 bases). V shed 3 bases and J shed 4 bases, with 19 bases lying between them. Per the germline V gene, CDR1 is DFQATT and CDR2 is SNEGSKA (reference sequence). This CDR3 comprises 15 residues.

The chain combines TRBV24-1 with TRBJ2-1, with D possibly TRBD1 on 7 matching bases. Looked up from germline, CDR1 is KGHDR and CDR2 is SFDVKD. The CDR3 runs to 10 residues. Trimming removed 9 bases at V and 15 bases at J, with 14 bases between. CDR3 sequence: CATGGGGLFF. In DNA form, the CDR3 reads TGTGCCACCGGAGGAGGGGGCCTGTTCTTC.

This clonotype has a handful of counts. The genes are TRBV20-1 and TRBJ1-1; TRBD1 aligns across 7 bases. Germline CDR1 and CDR2: DFQATT and SNEGSKA (reference sequence). Trimming at V came to 5 bases and at J to 1 base, leaving 7 bases not matched to a gene. This CDR3 is built from 14 residues. CDR3 bases: TGCAGTGCTGGATCAGGGGGACCGAACACTGAAGCTTTCTTT. Its protein is CSAGSGGPNTEAFF.

The sample holds a few counts of this clonotype. This chain uses TRBV19 with TRBJ1-5; D is undetermined. The CDR3 runs to 14 residues. The germline CDR1 and CDR2 sequences are LNHDA and SQIVND (reference sequence). V gave up 5 bases and J gave up 0 bases, with 8 bases separating them. The CDR3 loop reads CASSGLSSNQPQHF. DNA for the CDR3: TGTGCCAGTAGTGGACTGTCTAGCAATCAGCCCCAGCATTTT.

The rearrangement uses TRBV27 and TRBJ2-3, with 7 bases aligning to TRBD2. The CDR3 is 16 residues long. Unmatched junction bases numbered 14, after V lost 5 bases and J lost 6 bases. Germline V gene lookup returns CDR1 MNHEY and CDR2 SMNVEV (reference sequence). The CDR3 protein is CASSPGAGEISDTQYF. The CDR3 DNA sequence: TGTGCCAGCAGTCCCGGGGCGGGGGAGATTTCCGATACGCAGTATTTT.

The chain joins TRBV2 to TRBJ2-1, with 8 nucleotides matching TRBD2. J was trimmed by 15 bases and V by 7 bases; bases with no gene match: 14. The germline CDR1 and CDR2 sequences are SNHLY and FYNNEI. The CDR3 contains 13 residues. CDR3 protein: CASKITAAGAGFF. Here the CDR3 DNA reads TGTGCCAGCAAAATCACAGCAGCGGGGGCCGGGTTCTTC.

This clonotype has a handful of counts. This chain links TRBV12-3 or TRBV12-4 with TRBJ1-5; the D is unclear. This CDR3 comprises 14 residues. V gave up 6 bases and J gave up 4 bases, with 13 bases separating them. The CDR3 DNA sequence: TGTGCCAGCAGCTCCCGACGGATTAATCAGCCCCAGCATTTT. Its protein is CASSSRRINQPQHF.